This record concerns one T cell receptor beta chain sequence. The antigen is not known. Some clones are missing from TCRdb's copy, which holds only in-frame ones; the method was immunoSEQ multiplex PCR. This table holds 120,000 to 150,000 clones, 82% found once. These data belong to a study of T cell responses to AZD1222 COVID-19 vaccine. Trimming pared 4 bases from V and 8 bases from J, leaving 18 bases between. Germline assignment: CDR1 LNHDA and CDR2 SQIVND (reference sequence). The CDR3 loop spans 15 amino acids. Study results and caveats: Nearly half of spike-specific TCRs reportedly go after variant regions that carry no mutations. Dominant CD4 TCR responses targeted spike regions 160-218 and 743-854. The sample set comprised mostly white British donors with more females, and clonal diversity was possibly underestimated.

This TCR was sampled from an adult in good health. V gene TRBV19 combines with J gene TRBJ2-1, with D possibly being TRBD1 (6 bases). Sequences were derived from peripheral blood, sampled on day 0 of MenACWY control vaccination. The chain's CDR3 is CASSNLGQFRDEQFF. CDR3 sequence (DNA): TGTGCCAGTAGTAACCTAGGACAGTTTAGGGATGAGCAGTTCTTC.